This record covers a single TCR beta chain. The CDR3 totals 15 residues. J was trimmed by 0 bases and V by 8 bases; bases with no gene match: 6. CDR1 and CDR2 (germline): SGHVS, FQNEAQ. The Seattle patients joined while their infection was active and were tracked longitudinally afterward. Per the authors' pipeline: How many nucleated cells were present was estimated from reference gene primer amplification. Only in-frame clones appear in the TCRdb table, and some are missing; sequencing was by immunoSEQ multiplex PCR. Clone size and the V and J calls come from that table; the DNA yielded D and trimming. Among around 60,000 clones, over 55% were seen once, and the ten largest hold around 4.4%. The data stem from a study of blood T cell repertoires in COVID-19. Study-wide background: Some COVID-19 samples were acute and others convalescent; all came from the United States, Italy and Spain. Nucleic acid was either cDNA or gDNA, and it came from T cells, B-cell-depleted T cells, or PBMCs.

Sequencing was done on a sample of peripheral blood. The receptor was derived from a woman aged 70-85 years with COVID-19, enrolled during active disease. The chain recombines TRBV7-8 with TRBJ2-1, with 8 bases lining up with TRBD1. The CDR3 region is CASRRQGISYNEQFF. In nucleotides, the CDR3 is TGTGCCAGCCGGAGACAGGGGATCTCCTACAATGAGCAGTTCTTC.